These T cell receptor beta chains were read from a single sample in a study of T cells in Graves' hyperthyroidism and ophthalmopathy. MiXCR, run by TCRdb on the multiplex PCR reads, gives a single entry per CDR3 protein. The repertoire holds 600,000 to 650,000 distinct CDR3 sequences, with more than 20% as singletons. Sequenced material: blood. These receptor sequences come from a man younger than 40 with Graves' ophthalmopathy. Both conserved end residues are part of each CDR3. The order of the fields is J gene, V gene, D gene, CDR3 length, clone size, CDR3 DNA, CDR3 protein. A D gene is named only where the DNA matches it firmly. Size tells how often a clone was seen (once, few, many) or the class of an expanded clone, and some rows leave it out.

TRBJ2-5 | TRBV5-1 | . | 15 | many | TGCGCCAGCAGCTTGGGGCCGAAACAGCAAGAGACCCAGTACTTC | CASSLGPKQQETQYF
TRBJ2-3 | TRBV12-3/TRBV12-4 | TRBD2 | 13 | . | TGTGCCACCTCAAAGCGGGATTCAGATACGCAGTATTTT | CATSKRDSDTQYF
TRBJ2-3 | TRBV30 | . | 13 | few | TGTGCCTGGAGGGACTATTCCACAGATACGCAGTATTTT | CAWRDYSTDTQYF
TRBJ2-1 | TRBV20-1 | TRBD2 | 18 | . | TGCAGTGCTAGGCCGTCCGGGACTAGCGGGAGGGCCTACAATGAGCAGTTCTTC | CSARPSGTSGRAYNEQFF
TRBJ2-7 | TRBV27 | . | 14 | many | TGTGCCAGCAGTTTAGGACGCCAGGCAACGGAGCAGTACTTC | CASSLGRQATEQYF
TRBJ2-7 | TRBV11-2 | . | 14 | few | TGTGCCAGCAGCCCAATTAGCGTTACCTACGAGCAGTACTTC | CASSPISVTYEQYF
TRBJ2-7 | TRBV7-9 | . | 12 | many | TGTGCCAGCAGCCCTCAGACAGACGAGCAGTACTTC | CASSPQTDEQYF
TRBJ2-1 | TRBV6-2/TRBV6-3 | . | 13 | few | TGTGCCAGCAGCCCCCAACTGTACAATGAGCAGTTCTTC | CASSPQLYNEQFF
TRBJ1-5 | TRBV28 | TRBD1 | 15 | . | TGTGCCAGCAGTTACTCCGACAGGGTGAATCAGCCCCAGCATTTT | CASSYSDRVNQPQHF
TRBJ1-5 | TRBV18 | . | 15 | few | TGTGCCAGCTCACCACGAGGAGGGATTAATCAGCCCCAGCATTTT | CASSPRGGINQPQHF
TRBJ2-7 | TRBV3-1 | TRBD2 | 15 | . | TGTGCCAGCAGCCGAGGGACTAGCGGGAACTACGAGCAGTACTTC | CASSRGTSGNYEQYF
TRBJ2-3 | TRBV27 | TRBD1 | 14 | . | TGTGCCAGCCACGACAGGGGGTACACAGATACGCAGTATTTT | CASHDRGYTDTQYF
TRBJ2-1 | TRBV9 | . | 15 | few | TGTGCCAGCAGCGTATTGGAGGGTGCAGTACATGAGCAGTTCTTC | CASSVLEGAVHEQFF
TRBJ1-1 | TRBV2 | TRBD1 | 15 | many | TGTGCCAGCAGTGAGGATGCCGGGACAGGGTCTGAAGCTTTCTTT | CASSEDAGTGSEAFF
TRBJ1-1 | TRBV5-1 | . | 14 | . | TGCGCCAGCAGCTTGCTTCCAGCTAATTCTGAAGCTTTCTTT | CASSLLPANSEAFF
TRBJ1-5 | TRBV28 | . | 14 | few | TGTGCCAGCAGGCACAGGGTCGGCAATCAGCCCCAGCATTTT | CASRHRVGNQPQHF
TRBJ1-1 | TRBV7-9 | . | 14 | . | TGTGCCAGCAGTCTGACGGATGGCTCCACTGAAGCTTTCTTT | CASSLTDGSTEAFF
TRBJ2-2 | TRBV29-1 | TRBD1 | 17 | few | TGCAGCGTTGCGGAGGGGACAGGGGATGGGGTCGACGGGGAGCTGTTTTTT | CSVAEGTGDGVDGELFF
TRBJ1-1 | TRBV5-1 | . | 12 | many | TGCGCCAGCAGGGACAGAGCCACTGAAGCTTTCTTT | CASRDRATEAFF
TRBJ1-3 | TRBV7-2 | TRBD1 | 16 | . | TGTGCCAGCAGCCGGGGACAGGCCAGCTCTGGAAACACCATATATTTT | CASSRGQASSGNTIYF
TRBJ2-3 | TRBV30 | . | 14 | . | TGTGCCTGGAGTGTACCGAAGGTCACAGATACGCAGTATTTT | CAWSVPKVTDTQYF
TRBJ2-7 | TRBV7-2 | TRBD1 | 15 | few | TGTGCCAGCAGCCCCCAGACAGGGATGGTTTACGAGCAGTACTTC | CASSPQTGMVYEQYF
TRBJ2-1 | TRBV5-4 | TRBD2 | 15 | few | TGTGCCAGCAGCTTCTGGGGGGGGACCTACAATGAGCAGTTCTTC | CASSFWGGTYNEQFF
TRBJ2-5 | TRBV28 | . | 15 | many | TGTGCCAGCACCCCGGGACCCTGGAACCAAGAGACCCAGTACTTC | CASTPGPWNQETQYF
TRBJ2-7 | TRBV28 | . | 15 | many | TGTGCCAGCAGTTTTCGAGGGCAGCCTGCCTACGAGCAGTACTTC | CASSFRGQPAYEQYF